Sequencing of this T cell receptor (beta chain) was carried out in a study of blood T cell repertoires in COVID-19. Across the whole study: The study drew acute and convalescent COVID-19 samples from the United States, Italy and Spain. The cDNA or gDNA used as material had been derived from T cells, B-cell-depleted T cells, or PBMCs.

In the original workflow: Reference gene primers were amplified, and this amplification served to estimate nucleated cell counts. Profiling relied on immunoSEQ multiplex PCR, and the TCRdb table lists in-frame clones only, not all of them. Clone size and V and J calls were adopted from that table, with D and trimming inferred from the DNA. The repertoire includes about 170,000 clones, about 80% of them detected once, and about 2.7% sits in the top ten. The CDR3 is 14 amino acids. Losses at the gene ends were 3 bases for V and 2 bases for J; bases not matched to a gene: 3. Per the germline V gene, CDR1 is MGHDK and CDR2 is SYGVNS.

The specimen was peripheral blood. The rearrangement uses TRBV25-1 and TRBJ1-2; 7 nucleotides line up with TRBD1. The sequence derives from a human donor with acute or convalescent COVID-19. The donor label of this sample is uncertain. CDR3 bases: TGTGCCAGCAGTGAGGGGGGACAGAACTATGGCTACACCTTC. It yields the protein CASSEGGQNYGYTF.